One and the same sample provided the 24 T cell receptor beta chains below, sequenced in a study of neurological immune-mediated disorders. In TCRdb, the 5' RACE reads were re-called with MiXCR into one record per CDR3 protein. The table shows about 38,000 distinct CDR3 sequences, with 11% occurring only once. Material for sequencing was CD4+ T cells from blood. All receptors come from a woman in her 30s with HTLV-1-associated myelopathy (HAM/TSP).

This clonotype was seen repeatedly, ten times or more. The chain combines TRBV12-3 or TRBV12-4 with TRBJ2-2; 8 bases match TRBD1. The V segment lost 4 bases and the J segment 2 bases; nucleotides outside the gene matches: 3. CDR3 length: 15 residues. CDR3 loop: CASSYRGLNTGELFF. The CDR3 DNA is TGTGCCAGCAGTTACAGGGGGTTAAACACCGGGGAGCTGTTTTTT.

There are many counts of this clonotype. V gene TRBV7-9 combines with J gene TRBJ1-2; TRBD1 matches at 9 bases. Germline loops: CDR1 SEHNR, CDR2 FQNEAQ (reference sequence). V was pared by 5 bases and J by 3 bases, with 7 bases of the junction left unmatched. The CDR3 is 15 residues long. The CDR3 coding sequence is TGTGCCAGCAGCCCAACAGGGGGCAGGGACTATGGCTACACCTTC. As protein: CASSPTGGRDYGYTF. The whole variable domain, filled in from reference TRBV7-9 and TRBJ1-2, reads DTGVSQNPRHKITKRGQNVTFRCDPISEHNRLYWYRQTLGQGPEFLTYFQNEAQLEKSRLLSDRFSAERPKGSFSTLEIQRTEQGDSAMYLCASSPTGGRDYGYTFGSGTRLTVV.

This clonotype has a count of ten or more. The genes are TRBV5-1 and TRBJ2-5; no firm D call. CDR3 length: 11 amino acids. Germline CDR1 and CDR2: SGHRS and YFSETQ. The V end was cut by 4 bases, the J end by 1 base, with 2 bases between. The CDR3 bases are TGCGCCAGCAGCACCCAAGAGACCCAGTACTTC. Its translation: CASSTQETQYF. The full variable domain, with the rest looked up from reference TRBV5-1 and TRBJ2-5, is KAGVTQTPRYLIKTRGQQVTLSCSPISGHRSVSWYQQTPGQGLQFLFEYFSETQRNKGNFPGRFSGRQFSNSRSEMNVSTLELGDSALYLCASSTQETQYFGPGTRLLVL.

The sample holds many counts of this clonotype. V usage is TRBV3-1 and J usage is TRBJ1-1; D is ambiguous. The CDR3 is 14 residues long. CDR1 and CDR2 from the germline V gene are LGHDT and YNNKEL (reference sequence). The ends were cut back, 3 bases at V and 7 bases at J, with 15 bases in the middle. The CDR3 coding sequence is TGTGCCAGCAGCCATTTCGGACGGTCCGGTGAAGCTTTCTTT. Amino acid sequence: CASSHFGRSGEAFF. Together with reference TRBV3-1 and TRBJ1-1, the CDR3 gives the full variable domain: DTAVSQTPKYLVTQMGNDKSIKCEQNLGHDTMYWYKQDSKKFLKIMFSYNNKELIINETVPNRFSPKSPDKAHLNLHINSLELGDSAVYFCASSHFGRSGEAFFGQGTRLTVV.

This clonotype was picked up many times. The CDR3 spells CASSQRGGVTYEQYF. The DNA of the CDR3 is TGTGCCAGCAGCCAACGTGGGGGGGTCACCTACGAGCAGTACTTC. The gene calls are TRBV12-3 or TRBV12-4 and TRBJ2-7; 7 positions match TRBD2. V dropped 6 bases and J dropped 2; count of bases not matched to a gene: 10. CDR3 size: 15 residues.

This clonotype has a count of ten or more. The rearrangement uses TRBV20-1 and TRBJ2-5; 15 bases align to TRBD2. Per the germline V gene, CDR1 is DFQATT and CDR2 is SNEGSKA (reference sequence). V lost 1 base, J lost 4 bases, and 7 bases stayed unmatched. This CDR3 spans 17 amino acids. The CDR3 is CSARVGLAGGRGETQYF. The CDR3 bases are TGCAGTGCTAGAGTAGGACTAGCGGGGGGGCGTGGAGAGACCCAGTACTTC.

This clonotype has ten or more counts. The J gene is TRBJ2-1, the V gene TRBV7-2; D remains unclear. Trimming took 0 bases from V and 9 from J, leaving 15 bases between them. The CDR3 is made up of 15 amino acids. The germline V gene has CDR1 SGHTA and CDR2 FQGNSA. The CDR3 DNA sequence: TGTGCCAGCAGCTTAGCGGCTAGTAGGTTAGGTGAGCAGTTCTTC. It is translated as CASSLAASRLGEQFF.

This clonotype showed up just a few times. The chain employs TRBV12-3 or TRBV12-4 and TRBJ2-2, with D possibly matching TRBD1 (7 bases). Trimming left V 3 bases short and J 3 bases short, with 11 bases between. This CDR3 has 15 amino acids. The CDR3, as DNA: TGTGCCAGCAGTTTGACCAGGGGGGACACCGGGGAGCTGTTTTTT. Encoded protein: CASSLTRGDTGELFF.

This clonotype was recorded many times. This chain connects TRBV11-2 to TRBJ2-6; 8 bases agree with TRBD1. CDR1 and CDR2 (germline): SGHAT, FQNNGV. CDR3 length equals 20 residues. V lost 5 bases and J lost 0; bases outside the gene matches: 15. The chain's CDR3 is CASSPGGAGGAASGANVLTF. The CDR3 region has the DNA TGTGCCAGCAGCCCTGGGGGAGCAGGGGGCGCGGCCTCTGGGGCCAACGTCCTGACTTTC.

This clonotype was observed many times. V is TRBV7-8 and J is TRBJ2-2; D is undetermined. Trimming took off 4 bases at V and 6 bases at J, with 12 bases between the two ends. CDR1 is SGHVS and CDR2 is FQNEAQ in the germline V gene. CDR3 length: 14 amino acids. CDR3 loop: CASSYARLAGELFF. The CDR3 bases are TGTGCCAGCAGCTACGCGAGACTCGCCGGGGAGCTGTTTTTT.

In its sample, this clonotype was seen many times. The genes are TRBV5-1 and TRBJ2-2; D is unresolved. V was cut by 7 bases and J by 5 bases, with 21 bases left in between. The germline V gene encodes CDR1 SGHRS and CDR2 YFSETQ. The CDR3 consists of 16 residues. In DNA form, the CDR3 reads TGCGCCAGCCCCAAGATGAGCCCGGCAGAGACCGGGGAGCTGTTTTTT. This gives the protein CASPKMSPAETGELFF.

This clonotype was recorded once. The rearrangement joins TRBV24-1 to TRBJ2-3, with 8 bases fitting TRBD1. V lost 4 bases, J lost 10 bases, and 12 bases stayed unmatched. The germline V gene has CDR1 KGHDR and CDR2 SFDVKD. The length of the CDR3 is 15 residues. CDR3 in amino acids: CATSEGTGPYYSQYF. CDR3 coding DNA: TGTGCCACCAGTGAAGGGACAGGTCCCTACTATTCGCAGTATTTT.

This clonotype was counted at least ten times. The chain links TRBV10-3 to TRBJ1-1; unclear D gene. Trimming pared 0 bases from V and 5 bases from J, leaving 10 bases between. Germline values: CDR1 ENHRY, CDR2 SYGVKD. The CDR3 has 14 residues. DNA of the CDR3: TGTGCCATCAGTGAGTCATTGGTGGGAACTGAAGCTTTCTTT. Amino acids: CAISESLVGTEAFF.

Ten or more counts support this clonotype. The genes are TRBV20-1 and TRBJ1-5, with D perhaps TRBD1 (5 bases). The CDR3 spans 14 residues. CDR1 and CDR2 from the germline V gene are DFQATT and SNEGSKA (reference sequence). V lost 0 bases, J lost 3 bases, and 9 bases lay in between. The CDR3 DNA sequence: TGCAGTGCTAGAGATCACGGGGCCAATCAGCCCCAGCATTTT. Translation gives CSARDHGANQPQHF.

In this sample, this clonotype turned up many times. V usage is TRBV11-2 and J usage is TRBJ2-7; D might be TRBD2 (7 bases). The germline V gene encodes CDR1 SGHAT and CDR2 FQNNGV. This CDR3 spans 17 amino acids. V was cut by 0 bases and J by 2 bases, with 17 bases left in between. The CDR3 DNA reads TGTGCCAGCAGCTTAGATCAGAAGTGGGGGGGCACCTACGAGCAGTACTTC. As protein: CASSLDQKWGGTYEQYF.

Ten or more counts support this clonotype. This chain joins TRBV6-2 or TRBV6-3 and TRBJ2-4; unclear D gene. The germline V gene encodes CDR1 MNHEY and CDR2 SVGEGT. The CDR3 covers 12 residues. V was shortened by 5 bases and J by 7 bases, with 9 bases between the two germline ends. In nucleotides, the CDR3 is TGTGCCAGCAGTGCCACTGCTAACATTCAGTACTTC. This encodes CASSATANIQYF.

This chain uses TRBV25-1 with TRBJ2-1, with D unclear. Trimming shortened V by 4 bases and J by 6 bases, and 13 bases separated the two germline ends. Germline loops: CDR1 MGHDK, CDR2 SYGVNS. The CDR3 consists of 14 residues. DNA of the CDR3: TGTGCCAGCAGTGGAGTTGGACCAGTCAATGAGCAGTTCTTC. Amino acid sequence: CASSGVGPVNEQFF.

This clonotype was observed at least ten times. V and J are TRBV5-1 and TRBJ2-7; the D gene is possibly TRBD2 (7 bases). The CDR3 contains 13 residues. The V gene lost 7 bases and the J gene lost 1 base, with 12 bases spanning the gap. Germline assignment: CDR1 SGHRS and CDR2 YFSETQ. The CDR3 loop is CASQEGGSYEQYF. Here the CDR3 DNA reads TGCGCCAGCCAGGAGGGGGGGTCCTACGAGCAGTACTTC.

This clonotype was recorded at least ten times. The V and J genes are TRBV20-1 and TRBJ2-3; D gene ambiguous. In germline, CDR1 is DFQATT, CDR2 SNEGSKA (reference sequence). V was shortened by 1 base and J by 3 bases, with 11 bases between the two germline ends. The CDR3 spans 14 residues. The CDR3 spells CSARVFQKTDTQYF. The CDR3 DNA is TGCAGTGCTAGAGTTTTCCAGAAGACAGATACGCAGTATTTT.

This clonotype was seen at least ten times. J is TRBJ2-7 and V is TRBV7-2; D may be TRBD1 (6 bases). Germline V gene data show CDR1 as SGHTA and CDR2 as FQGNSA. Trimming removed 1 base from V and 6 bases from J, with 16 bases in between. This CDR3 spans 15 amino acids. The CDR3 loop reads CASSLVIQGPGEQYF. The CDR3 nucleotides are TGTGCCAGCAGCTTAGTTATTCAGGGGCCGGGCGAGCAGTACTTC.

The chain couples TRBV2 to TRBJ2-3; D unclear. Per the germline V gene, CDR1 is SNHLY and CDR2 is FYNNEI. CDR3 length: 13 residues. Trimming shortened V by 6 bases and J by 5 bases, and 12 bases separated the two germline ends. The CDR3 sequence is CASSPQVRDTQYF. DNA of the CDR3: TGTGCCAGCAGCCCCCAGGTTCGAGATACGCAGTATTTT.

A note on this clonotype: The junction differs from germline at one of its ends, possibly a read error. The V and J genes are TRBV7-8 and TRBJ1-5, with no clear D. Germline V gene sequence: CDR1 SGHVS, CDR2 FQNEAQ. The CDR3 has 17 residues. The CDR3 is CASSLFESGHSNQTQHF. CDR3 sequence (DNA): TGTGCCAGCAGCTTATTTGAATCAGGCCATAGCAATCAGACCCAGCATTTT.

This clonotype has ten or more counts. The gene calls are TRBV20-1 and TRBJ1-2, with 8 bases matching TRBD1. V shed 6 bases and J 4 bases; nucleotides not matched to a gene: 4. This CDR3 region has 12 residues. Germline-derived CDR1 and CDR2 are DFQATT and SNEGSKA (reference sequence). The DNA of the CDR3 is TGCAGTGCGCCGACAGGGGTCTATGGCTACACCTTC. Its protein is CSAPTGVYGYTF.

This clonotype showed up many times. The CDR3: CASSLDLAGAPTQYF. The CDR3 coding sequence is TGCGCCAGCAGCTTGGATCTAGCGGGGGCTCCGACCCAGTACTTC. The V call is TRBV5-1, the J call TRBJ2-7; 10 bases line up with TRBD2. The J call may be wrong; the DNA end is better matched by TRBJ2-5. From germline, CDR1 is SGHRS and CDR2 YFSETQ. CDR3 length: 15 residues.